Presented here are 22 T cell receptor beta chains from one specimen sequenced in a study of T cells in Graves' hyperthyroidism and ophthalmopathy (dated by TCRdb to between 2017 and 2020). The library was made by multiplex PCR. Sequencing instrument: Illumina HiSeq 2000. The TCR beta CDR3 regions were amplified from RNA transcripts. A first-round RT-PCR of the TCR CDR3 used the HTBI primer set with the Qiagen OneStep RT-PCR kit. The public reads were reanalyzed by TCRdb: fastp trimming at Q25, MiXCR alignment, in-frame beta chains only. Each entry is one CDR3 protein sequence, shown with its most common DNA and genes. This sample gives about 570,000 distinct CDR3 sequences in total; 13% to 15% of them show up just once. Together, the top ten hold approximately 15% of the sample. Sequencing input: blood. Source of these receptors: a woman aged 40-49 years with Graves' hyperthyroidism.

This clonotype was counted at least ten times. The chain carries TRBV5-5 and TRBJ2-3; 8 bases align to TRBD2. The CDR3 covers 17 residues. J gave up 0 bases and V 1 base, and 7 bases lay outside the gene matches. Germline CDR1 and CDR2: SGHKS and YYEKEE (reference sequence). The CDR3 reads CASSLFGSGISTDTQYF. Written as DNA, the CDR3 is TGTGCCAGCAGCTTGTTCGGTAGCGGGATAAGCACAGATACGCAGTATTTT.

V gene TRBV10-3 combines with J gene TRBJ2-5; possible D gene TRBD2, 6 bases. CDR3 length equals 14 residues. V lost 11 bases, J lost 0 bases, and 16 bases lay in between. The germline gives CDR1 ENHRY, CDR2 SYGVKD. The CDR3 DNA reads as TGTGCCTGCGGGGAGTGGACCAACCAAGAGACCCAGTACTTC. This encodes CACGEWTNQETQYF.

This clonotype was recorded many times. The CDR3 nucleotides are TGTGCCAGCAGCCAAGACGAAGGGTTTCTCTGGAGCTCCTACAATGAGCAGTTCTTC. This translates into CASSQDEGFLWSSYNEQFF. V and J are TRBV3-1 and TRBJ2-1; the D is unclear. This CDR3 has 19 amino acids. The germline V gene has CDR1 LGHDT and CDR2 YNNKEL (reference sequence). Trimming pared 0 bases from V and 0 bases from J, leaving 18 bases between.

The sample holds many counts of this clonotype. V and J are TRBV7-3 and TRBJ2-2; 9 bases are shared with TRBD2. The CDR3 extends over 15 amino acids. Germline V lookup: CDR1 SGHTA, CDR2 FQGTGA. After removal of 1 base from V and 5 bases from J, the junction contained 2 bases not matched to a gene. This chain's CDR3 is CASSLNSGRTGELFF. CDR3 nucleotide sequence: TGTGCCAGCAGCTTAAACAGCGGGAGGACCGGGGAGCTGTTTTTT.

At least ten counts were recorded for this clonotype. Here the CDR3 reads CASSLGGRLSYNEQFF. Here the CDR3 DNA reads TGTGCCAGCAGTTTAGGGGGCAGGCTATCCTACAATGAGCAGTTCTTC. This chain connects TRBV28 to TRBJ2-1, with D maybe TRBD1 (6 bases). The V and J ends lost 2 bases and 1 base respectively, with 12 bases between them. Germline V CDR1 and CDR2: MDHEN, SYDVKM. The CDR3 consists of 16 residues. Full variable domain (missing parts from reference TRBV28 and TRBJ2-1): DVKVTQSSRYLVKRTGEKVFLECVQDMDHENMFWYRQDPGLGLRLIYFSYDVKMKEKGDIPEGYSVSREKKERFSLILESASTNQTSMYLCASSLGGRLSYNEQFFGPGTRLTVL.

J is TRBJ2-1 and V is TRBV7-9; D is perhaps TRBD1 (5 bases). Germline V gene data show CDR1 as SEHNR and CDR2 as FQNEAQ (reference sequence). The CDR3 sequence is 13 residues long. Trimming took 5 bases from V and 8 from J, leaving 13 bases between them. CDR3: CASSPGTRDEQFF. In DNA, the CDR3 is TGTGCCAGCAGCCCCGGAACCAGGGATGAGCAGTTCTTC.

The sample holds many counts of this clonotype. The CDR3 protein is CASRDTSYNEQFF. DNA of the CDR3: TGTGCCAGCCGGGACACCTCCTACAATGAGCAGTTCTTC. The V call is TRBV5-6, the J call TRBJ2-1, with D possibly matching TRBD1 (6 bases). There are 13 residues in the CDR3. V was trimmed by 7 bases and J by 0 bases, leaving 8 bases between them. CDR1 and CDR2 (germline): SGHDT, YYEEEE.

This clonotype was seen repeatedly, ten times or more. The chain links TRBV28 to TRBJ2-7, with 8 bases aligning to TRBD2. Germline V lookup: CDR1 MDHEN, CDR2 SYDVKM. The J segment lost 6 bases and the V segment lost 4 bases, leaving 14 bases of the junction unmatched. The length of the CDR3 is 16 residues. The CDR3 here is CASSSPGGGLRREQYF. CDR3 DNA sequence: TGTGCCAGCAGTTCCCCGGGCGGGGGGCTTCGTCGCGAGCAGTACTTC.

V usage is TRBV12-3 or TRBV12-4 and J usage is TRBJ1-2; D unclear. This CDR3 region has 14 residues. With 2 bases removed from V and 6 bases from J, the gap between germline ends came to 13 bases. The CDR3 spells CASSLRVAQDGYTF. The DNA for the CDR3 is TGTGCCAGCAGTTTAAGGGTGGCGCAGGATGGCTACACCTTC.

In its sample, this clonotype was seen many times. The chain links TRBV6-1 to TRBJ2-2, with D perhaps matching TRBD1 (5 bases). V dropped 3 bases and J dropped 6 bases, with 14 bases sitting between them. In germline, CDR1 is MNHNS, CDR2 SASEGT. This CDR3 has 15 amino acids. CDR3 protein: CASSDQGIASGELFF. CDR3 DNA sequence: TGTGCCAGCAGTGACCAGGGTATAGCATCCGGGGAGCTGTTTTTT.

This clonotype showed up many times. This chain links TRBV12-3 or TRBV12-4 with TRBJ2-3, with D perhaps matching TRBD2 (5 bases). The CDR3 sequence is 14 residues long. The V and J ends lost 2 bases and 5 bases respectively, with 11 bases between them. For the CDR3, the DNA is TGTGCCAGCAGTTTATCCCGGGGAGAAGATACGCAGTATTTT. This sequence encodes CASSLSRGEDTQYF.

This clonotype was seen a handful of times. The CDR3 DNA follows: TGTGCCAGCAGTCCTTCAGGGACCCAGTACTTC. This translates into CASSPSGTQYF. V and J are TRBV6-1 and TRBJ2-5; D not resolved. Trimming removed 5 bases at V and 7 bases at J, with 8 bases between. The CDR3 totals 11 residues. The germline CDR1 and CDR2 sequences are MNHNS and SASEGT.

This clonotype was counted ten times or more. The V call is TRBV20-1, the J call TRBJ2-7; possible D gene TRBD1, 5 bases. The CDR3 covers 12 residues. V lost 6 bases, J lost 2 bases, and 11 bases lay in between. CDR1 is DFQATT and CDR2 is SNEGSKA in the germline V gene (reference sequence). The CDR3 here is CSAPTDTYEQYF. The CDR3 DNA reads as TGCAGTGCGCCGACAGACACCTACGAGCAGTACTTC.

This clonotype was observed many times. The rearrangement uses TRBV20-1 and TRBJ2-3, with TRBD2 matching over 7 bases. V shed 1 base, J shed 2 bases, and the junction held 6 bases outside the gene matches. CDR1 and CDR2 (germline): DFQATT, SNEGSKA (reference sequence). This CDR3 region has 15 residues. The CDR3 sequence: CSARGTRRNTDTQYF. Here the CDR3 DNA reads TGCAGTGCTAGAGGGACTAGGCGAAACACAGATACGCAGTATTTT.

The sample holds many counts of this clonotype. The V call is TRBV10-2, the J call TRBJ2-7, with TRBD2 as a possible D gene (5 bases). CDR3 length equals 14 residues. V was pared by 7 bases and J by 0 bases, with 13 bases between. The germline V gene encodes CDR1 WSHSY and CDR2 SAAADI. CDR3 bases: TGCGCCAGCACGGAAGCGGTCCTCTCCTACGAGCAGTACTTC. It codes for CASTEAVLSYEQYF.

The V and J genes are TRBV20-1 and TRBJ2-6; D is possibly TRBD2 (6 bases). This CDR3 is 14 amino acids long. In germline, CDR1 is DFQATT, CDR2 SNEGSKA (reference sequence). V was shortened by 6 bases and J by 4 bases, with 13 bases between the two germline ends. The CDR3: CSARRDPGANVLTF. The CDR3 DNA sequence: TGCAGTGCGAGGAGGGATCCCGGGGCCAACGTCCTGACTTTC.

In this sample, this clonotype turned up many times. The V call is TRBV7-3, the J call TRBJ2-1; D is possibly TRBD2 (6 bases). V dropped 5 bases and J dropped 6 bases, with 11 bases sitting between them. Per the germline V gene, CDR1 is SGHTA and CDR2 is FQGTGA. The CDR3 loop spans 13 amino acids. The CDR3 spells CASSPGDFNEQFF. The CDR3, as DNA: TGTGCCAGCAGCCCCGGGGACTTCAATGAGCAGTTCTTC.

The chain combines TRBV6-1 with TRBJ2-7; D is unclear. CDR3 length: 11 residues. Germline-derived CDR1 and CDR2 are MNHNS and SASEGT. V was trimmed by 2 bases and J by 3 bases, leaving 2 bases between them. The DNA for the CDR3 is TGTGCCAGCAGTGAACACTACGAGCAGTACTTC. Its translation: CASSEHYEQYF.

The chain has TRBV5-6 and TRBJ1-5; TRBD1 aligns across 9 bases. The CDR3 extends over 14 amino acids. The ends lost 4 bases at V and 6 bases at J; junction bases unmatched: 5. Germline lookup yields CDR1 SGHDT and CDR2 YYEEEE. The CDR3 nucleotides are TGTGCCAGCAGCCGCGGGACAGGGATTCAGCCCCAGCATTTT. Protein: CASSRGTGIQPQHF. Based on the CDR3 plus reference TRBV5-6 and TRBJ1-5, the full variable domain is DAGVTQSPTHLIKTRGQQVTLRCSPKSGHDTVSWYQQALGQGPQFIFQYYEEEERQRGNFPDRFSGHQFPNYSSELNVNALLLGDSALYLCASSRGTGIQPQHFGDGTRLSIL.

This clonotype was picked up many times. The V call is TRBV20-1, the J call TRBJ1-1, with 10 bases aligning to TRBD1. This CDR3 spans 17 amino acids. V gave up 0 bases and J gave up 6 bases; unmatched junction bases: 13. Germline V gene lookup returns CDR1 DFQATT and CDR2 SNEGSKA (reference sequence). Here the CDR3 reads CSARDLGQGLKKAEAFF. In DNA, the CDR3 is TGCAGTGCTAGAGATCTGGGACAGGGGTTGAAGAAGGCTGAAGCTTTCTTT.

On this clonotype: One junction end disagrees with the germline gene, perhaps due to a read error. This rearrangement joins TRBV5-1 to TRBJ1-6; D not resolved. Germline V gene lookup returns CDR1 SGHRS and CDR2 YFSETQ. The CDR3 runs to 15 residues. This CDR3 reads CASSLSDRTNSPLHF. The CDR3 DNA follows: TGTGCCAGCAGCTTGTCGGATCGGACGAATTCACCCCTCCACTTT.

This clonotype was recorded a few times. V is TRBV29-1 and J is TRBJ2-2; D may match TRBD1 or TRBD2 (5 bases each). The CDR3 has 13 residues. CDR1 SQVTM and CDR2 ANQGSEA come from the germline V gene. V lost 6 bases and J lost 7, with 15 bases in between. The CDR3 is CSVGTGKHGELFF. CDR3 sequence (DNA): TGCAGCGTAGGGACGGGGAAACACGGGGAGCTGTTTTTT.